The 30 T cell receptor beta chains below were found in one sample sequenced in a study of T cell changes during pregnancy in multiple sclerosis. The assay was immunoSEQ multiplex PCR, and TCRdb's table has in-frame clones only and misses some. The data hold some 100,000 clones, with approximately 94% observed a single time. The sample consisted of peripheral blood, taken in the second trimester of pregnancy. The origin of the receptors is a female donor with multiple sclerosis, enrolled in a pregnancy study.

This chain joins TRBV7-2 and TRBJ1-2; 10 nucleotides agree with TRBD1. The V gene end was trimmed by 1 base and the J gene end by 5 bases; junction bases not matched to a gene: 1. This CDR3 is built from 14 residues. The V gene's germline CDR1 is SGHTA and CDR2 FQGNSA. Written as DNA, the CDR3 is TGTGCCAGCAGCTTAGGGGACAGGGGATATGGCTACACCTTC. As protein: CASSLGDRGYGYTF.

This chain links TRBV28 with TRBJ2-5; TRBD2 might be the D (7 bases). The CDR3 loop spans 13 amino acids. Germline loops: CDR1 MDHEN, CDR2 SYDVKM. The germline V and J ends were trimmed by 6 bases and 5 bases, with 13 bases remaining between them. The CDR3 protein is CASRGGTPETQYF. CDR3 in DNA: TGTGCCAGCAGGGGGGGGACACCCGAGACCCAGTACTTC. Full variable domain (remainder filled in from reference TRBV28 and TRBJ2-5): DVKVTQSSRYLVKRTGEKVFLECVQDMDHENMFWYRQDPGLGLRLIYFSYDVKMKEKGDIPEGYSVSREKKERFSLILESASTNQTSMYLCASRGGTPETQYFGPGTRLLVL.

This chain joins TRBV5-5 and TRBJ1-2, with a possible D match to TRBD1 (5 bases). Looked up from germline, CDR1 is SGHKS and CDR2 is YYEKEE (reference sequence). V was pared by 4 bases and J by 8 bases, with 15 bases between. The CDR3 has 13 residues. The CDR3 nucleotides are TGTGCCAGCAGCCCGGGAGGGGTAGGCGGCTACACCTTC. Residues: CASSPGGVGGYTF.

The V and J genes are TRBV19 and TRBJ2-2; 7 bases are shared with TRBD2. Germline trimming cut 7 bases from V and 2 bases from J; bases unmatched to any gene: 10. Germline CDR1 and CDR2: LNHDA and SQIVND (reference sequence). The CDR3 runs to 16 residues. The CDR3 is CASIPPGLSNTGELFF. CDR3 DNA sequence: TGTGCCAGTATCCCCCCGGGACTATCAAACACCGGGGAGCTGTTTTTT.

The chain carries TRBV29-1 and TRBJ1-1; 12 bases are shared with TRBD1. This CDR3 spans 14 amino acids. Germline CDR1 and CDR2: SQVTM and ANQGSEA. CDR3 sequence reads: CICWEPGQGAEAFF. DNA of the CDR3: TGCATCTGTTGGGAGCCGGGACAGGGGGCCGAAGCTTTCTTT.

DNA of the CDR3: TGTGCCAGCAGTGCAACGGAGTATAGCAATCAGCCCCAGCATTTT. Protein: CASSATEYSNQPQHF. The V call is TRBV2, the J call TRBJ1-5; D is ambiguous. Deletions cut 4 bases from V and 0 bases from J, with 10 bases between. The CDR3 consists of 15 residues. Germline assignment: CDR1 SNHLY and CDR2 FYNNEI.

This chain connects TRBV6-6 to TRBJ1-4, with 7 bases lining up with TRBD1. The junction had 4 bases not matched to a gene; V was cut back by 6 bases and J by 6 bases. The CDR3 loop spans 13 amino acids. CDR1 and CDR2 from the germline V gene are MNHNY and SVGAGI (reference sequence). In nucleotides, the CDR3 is TGTGCCAGCAGCCGACAGGGCTATGAAAAACTGTTTTTT. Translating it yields CASSRQGYEKLFF.

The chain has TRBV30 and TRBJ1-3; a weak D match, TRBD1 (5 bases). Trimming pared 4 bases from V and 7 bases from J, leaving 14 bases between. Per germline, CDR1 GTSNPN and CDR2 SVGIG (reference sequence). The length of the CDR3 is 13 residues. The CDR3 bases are TGTGCCTGGAATCCCAGGGTGGGGAACACCATATATTTT. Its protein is CAWNPRVGNTIYF.

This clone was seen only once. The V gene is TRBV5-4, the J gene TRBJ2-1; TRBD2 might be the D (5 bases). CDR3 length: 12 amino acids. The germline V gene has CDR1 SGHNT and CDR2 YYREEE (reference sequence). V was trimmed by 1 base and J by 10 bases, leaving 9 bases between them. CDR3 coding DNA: TGTGCCAGCAGCTTGTACGGCGGGGAGCAGTTCTTC. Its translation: CASSLYGGEQFF.

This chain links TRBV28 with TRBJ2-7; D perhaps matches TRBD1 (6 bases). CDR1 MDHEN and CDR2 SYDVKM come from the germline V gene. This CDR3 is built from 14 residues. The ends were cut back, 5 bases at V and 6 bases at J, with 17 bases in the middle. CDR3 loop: CASSTTTGPGEQYF. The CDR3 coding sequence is TGTGCCAGCAGTACTACCACAGGGCCAGGCGAGCAGTACTTC. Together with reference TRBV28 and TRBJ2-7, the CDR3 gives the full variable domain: DVKVTQSSRYLVKRTGEKVFLECVQDMDHENMFWYRQDPGLGLRLIYFSYDVKMKEKGDIPEGYSVSREKKERFSLILESASTNQTSMYLCASSTTTGPGEQYFGPGTRLTVT.

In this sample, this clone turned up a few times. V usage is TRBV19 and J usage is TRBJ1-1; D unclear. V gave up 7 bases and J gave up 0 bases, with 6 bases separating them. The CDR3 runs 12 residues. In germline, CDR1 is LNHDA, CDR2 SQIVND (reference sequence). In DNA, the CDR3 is TGTGCCAGTATGCGGGTGAACACTGAAGCTTTCTTT. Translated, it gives CASMRVNTEAFF.

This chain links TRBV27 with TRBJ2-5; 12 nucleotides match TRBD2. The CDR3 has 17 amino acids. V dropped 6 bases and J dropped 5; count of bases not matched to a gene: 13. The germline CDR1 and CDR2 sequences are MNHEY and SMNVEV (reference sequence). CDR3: CASRRTSGNFVSETQYF. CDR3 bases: TGTGCCAGCAGAAGGACTAGCGGGAATTTTGTGTCGGAGACCCAGTACTTC.

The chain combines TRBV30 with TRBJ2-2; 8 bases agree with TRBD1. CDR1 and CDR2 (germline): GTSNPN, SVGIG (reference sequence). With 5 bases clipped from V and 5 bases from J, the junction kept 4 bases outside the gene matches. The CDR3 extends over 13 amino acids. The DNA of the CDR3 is TGTGCCTGGGGACAGGGTGGGACCGGGGAGCTGTTTTTT. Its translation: CAWGQGGTGELFF.

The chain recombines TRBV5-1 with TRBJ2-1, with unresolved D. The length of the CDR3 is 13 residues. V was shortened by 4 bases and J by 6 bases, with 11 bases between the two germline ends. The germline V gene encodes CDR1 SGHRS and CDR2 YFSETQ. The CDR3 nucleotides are TGCGCCAGCAGCCCCGGTCCGAGCAATGAGCAGTTCTTC. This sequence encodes CASSPGPSNEQFF.

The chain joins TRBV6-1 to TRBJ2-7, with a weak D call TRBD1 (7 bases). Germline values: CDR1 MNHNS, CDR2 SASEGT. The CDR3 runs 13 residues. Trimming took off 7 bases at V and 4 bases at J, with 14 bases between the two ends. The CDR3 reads CASTRQGGYEQYF. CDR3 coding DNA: TGTGCCAGCACGCGGCAGGGGGGATACGAGCAGTACTTC.

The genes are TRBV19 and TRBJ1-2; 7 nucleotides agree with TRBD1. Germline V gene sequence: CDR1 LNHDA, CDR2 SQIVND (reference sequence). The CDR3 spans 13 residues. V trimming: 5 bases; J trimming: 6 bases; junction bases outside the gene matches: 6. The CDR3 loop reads CASSATGRDGYTF. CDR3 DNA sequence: TGTGCCAGTAGTGCGACAGGGCGTGATGGCTACACCTTC.

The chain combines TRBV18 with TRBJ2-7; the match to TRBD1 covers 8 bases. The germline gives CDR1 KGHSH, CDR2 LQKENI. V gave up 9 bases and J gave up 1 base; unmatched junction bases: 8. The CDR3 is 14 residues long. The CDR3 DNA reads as TGTGCCAGTTCCGACGGACAGGGTTCCTACGAGCAGTACTTC. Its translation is CASSDGQGSYEQYF.

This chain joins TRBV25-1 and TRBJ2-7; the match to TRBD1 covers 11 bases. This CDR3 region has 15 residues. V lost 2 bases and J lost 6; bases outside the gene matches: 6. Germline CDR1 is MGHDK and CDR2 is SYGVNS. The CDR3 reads CASSEPGQGAGEQYF. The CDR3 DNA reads TGTGCCAGCAGTGAACCTGGACAGGGGGCTGGCGAGCAGTACTTC.

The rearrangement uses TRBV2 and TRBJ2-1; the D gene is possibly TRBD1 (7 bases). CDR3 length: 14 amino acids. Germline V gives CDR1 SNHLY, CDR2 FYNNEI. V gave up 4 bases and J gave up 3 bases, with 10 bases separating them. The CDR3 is CASSVRGDYNEQFF. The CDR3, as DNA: TGTGCCAGCAGTGTCAGGGGGGACTACAATGAGCAGTTCTTC.

The CDR3 DNA reads TGTGCCAGTAGTGCCGGGACAGGGGGGTTTGGCTACACCTTC. Amino acid sequence: CASSAGTGGFGYTF. The chain links TRBV19 to TRBJ1-2; 11 bases fit TRBD1. Germline CDR1 reads LNHDA; CDR2 reads SQIVND (reference sequence). The V and J ends lost 5 bases and 7 bases, in that order; junction bases with no gene match: 6. The CDR3 runs to 14 residues.

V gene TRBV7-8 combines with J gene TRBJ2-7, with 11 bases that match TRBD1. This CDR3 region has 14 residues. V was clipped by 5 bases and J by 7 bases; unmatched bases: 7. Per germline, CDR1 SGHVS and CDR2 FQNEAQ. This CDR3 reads CASSTRDRGWEQYF. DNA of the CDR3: TGTGCCAGCAGCACCCGGGACAGGGGGTGGGAGCAGTACTTC. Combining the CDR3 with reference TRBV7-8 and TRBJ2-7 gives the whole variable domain GAGVSQSPRYKVAKRGQDVALRCDPISGHVSLFWYQQALGQGPEFLTYFQNEAQLDKSGLPSDRFFAERPEGSVSTLKIQRTQQEDSAVYLCASSTRDRGWEQYFGPGTRLTVT.

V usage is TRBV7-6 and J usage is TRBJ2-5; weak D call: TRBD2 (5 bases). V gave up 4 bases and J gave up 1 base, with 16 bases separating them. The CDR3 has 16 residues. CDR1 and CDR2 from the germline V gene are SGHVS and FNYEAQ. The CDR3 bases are TGTGCCAGCAGCTCGCGGGCCGATAAAATCCAAGAGACCCAGTACTTC. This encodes CASSSRADKIQETQYF.

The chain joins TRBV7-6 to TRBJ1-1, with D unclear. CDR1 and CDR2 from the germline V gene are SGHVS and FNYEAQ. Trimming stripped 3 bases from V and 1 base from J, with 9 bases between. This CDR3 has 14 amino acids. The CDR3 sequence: CASSFGGQNTEAFF. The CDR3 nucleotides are TGTGCCAGCAGCTTTGGCGGGCAGAACACTGAAGCTTTCTTT. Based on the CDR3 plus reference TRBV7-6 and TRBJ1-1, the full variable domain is GAGVSQSPRYKVTKRGQDVALRCDPISGHVSLYWYRQALGQGPEFLTYFNYEAQQDKSGLPNDRFSAERPEGSISTLTIQRTEQRDSAMYRCASSFGGQNTEAFFGQGTRLTVV.

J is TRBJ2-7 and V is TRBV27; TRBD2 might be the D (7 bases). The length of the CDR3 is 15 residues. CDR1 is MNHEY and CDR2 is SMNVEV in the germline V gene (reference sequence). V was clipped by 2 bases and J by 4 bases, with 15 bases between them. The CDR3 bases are TGTGCCAGCAGTTTAGGGGGGGCACGCCTGTACGAGCAGTACTTC. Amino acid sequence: CASSLGGARLYEQYF.

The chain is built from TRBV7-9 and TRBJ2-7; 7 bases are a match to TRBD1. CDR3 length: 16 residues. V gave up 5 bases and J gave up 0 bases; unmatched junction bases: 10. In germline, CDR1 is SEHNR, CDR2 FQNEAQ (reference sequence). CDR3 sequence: CASSPIDRAISYEQYF. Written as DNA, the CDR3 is TGTGCCAGCAGCCCAATCGACAGGGCCATCTCCTACGAGCAGTACTTC. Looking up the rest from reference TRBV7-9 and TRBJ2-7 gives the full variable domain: DTGVSQNPRHKITKRGQNVTFRCDPISEHNRLYWYRQTLGQGPEFLTYFQNEAQLEKSRLLSDRFSAERPKGSFSTLEIQRTEQGDSAMYLCASSPIDRAISYEQYFGPGTRLTVT.

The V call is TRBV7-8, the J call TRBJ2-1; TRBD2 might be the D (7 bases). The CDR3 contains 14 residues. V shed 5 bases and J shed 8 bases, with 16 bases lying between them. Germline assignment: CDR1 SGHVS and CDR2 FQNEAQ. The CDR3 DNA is TGTGCCAGCAGCCCCGAGGGGGGGGGCGATGAGCAGTTCTTC. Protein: CASSPEGGGDEQFF.

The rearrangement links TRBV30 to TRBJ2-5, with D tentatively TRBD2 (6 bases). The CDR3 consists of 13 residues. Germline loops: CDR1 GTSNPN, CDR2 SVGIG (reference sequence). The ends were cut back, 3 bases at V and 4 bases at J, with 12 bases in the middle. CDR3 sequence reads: CAWSPGGGETQYF. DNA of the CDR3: TGTGCCTGGAGCCCTGGGGGAGGAGAGACCCAGTACTTC. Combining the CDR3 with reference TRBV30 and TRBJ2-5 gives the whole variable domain SQTIHQWPATLVQPVGSPLSLECTVEGTSNPNLYWYRQAAGRGLQLLFYSVGIGQISSEVPQNLSASRPQDRQFILSSKKLLLSDSGFYLCAWSPGGGETQYFGPGTRLLVL.

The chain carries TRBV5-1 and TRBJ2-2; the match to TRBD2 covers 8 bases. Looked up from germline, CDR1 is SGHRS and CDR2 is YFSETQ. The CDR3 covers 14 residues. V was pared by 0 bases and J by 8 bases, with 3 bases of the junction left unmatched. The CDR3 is CASSLELAVGELFF. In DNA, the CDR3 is TGCGCCAGCAGCTTGGAACTAGCGGTGGGGGAGCTGTTTTTT.

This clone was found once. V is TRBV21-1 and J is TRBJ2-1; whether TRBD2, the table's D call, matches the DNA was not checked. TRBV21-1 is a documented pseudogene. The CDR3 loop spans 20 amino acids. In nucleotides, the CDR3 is TGTGCCAGCAGCAAAGAACCTCATTCTTATAGCGAACAACCTTACAATGAGCAGTTCTTC. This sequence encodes CASSKEPHSYSEQPYNEQFF.

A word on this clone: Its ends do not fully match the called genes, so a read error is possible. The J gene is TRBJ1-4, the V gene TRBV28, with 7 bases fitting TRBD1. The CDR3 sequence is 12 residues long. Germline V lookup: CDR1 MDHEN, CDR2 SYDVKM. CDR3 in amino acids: CASSLKVGDSHF. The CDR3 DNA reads TGTGCCAGCAGTTTAAAGGTTGGGGACAGTCACTTT.